The 2 T cell receptor beta chains given below trace back to one sample, sequenced in a study of shared clonotypes between healthy human individuals. The repertoire was sequenced with immunoSEQ multiplex PCR; TCRdb's copy has only in-frame clones and lacks some. The sample comprises about 1 million clones, 70% to 80% of which are singletons, and roughly 0.56% rests with the top ten. Sequencing input: memory CD4+ T cells from PBMCs. The subset denotes: CD45RA-negative fraction. Receptors originate from a young man in good health. Some clones in this sample may be carry-over from other donors' samples.

V gene TRBV7-9 combines with J gene TRBJ2-4; 9 bases fit TRBD1. V shed 7 bases and J 5 bases; nucleotides not matched to a gene: 12. Germline loops: CDR1 SEHNR, CDR2 FQNEAQ (reference sequence). The CDR3 totals 16 residues. The chain's CDR3 is CASKVLGQGMENIQYF. The CDR3 coding sequence is TGTGCCAGCAAGGTCCTCGGACAGGGGATGGAAAACATTCAGTACTTC.

The chain has TRBV10-3 and TRBJ2-3; either TRBD1 or TRBD2 may supply D (6 bases each). V was shortened by 0 bases and J by 1 base, with 14 bases between the two germline ends. Germline CDR1 and CDR2: ENHRY and SYGVKD. The CDR3 is 17 amino acids. In DNA form, the CDR3 reads TGTGCCATCAGTGAGTCACTTGGCCGGGGGCGCACAGATACGCAGTATTTT. It yields the protein CAISESLGRGRTDTQYF.